The T cell receptor (beta chain) described here comes from a study of T cell responses to AZD1222 COVID-19 vaccine. On the study more broadly: Second doses that came at about 4 or about 12 weeks were put together. Broader study findings: Most donors were white British, females outnumbered males, and clonal diversity was possibly underestimated. Nearly half of unique spike-specific TCRs reportedly avoided B.1.351 and B.1.1.7 mutated regions. With two AZD1222 doses given, Spike-specific TCR breadth and depth both rose.

Details on this clone: Its antigen is unknown.

Only in-frame clones appear in the TCRdb table, and some are missing; sequencing was by immunoSEQ multiplex PCR. This sample has 100,000 to 150,000 clones; 89% occur once, and the top ten carry 4.2%. The J segment lost 4 bases and the V segment lost 1 base, leaving 6 bases of the junction unmatched. Germline-derived CDR1 and CDR2 are SGHTA and FQGNSA. The CDR3 is made up of 16 amino acids. The material sequenced was peripheral blood, taken on day 0 of AZD1222 vaccination. The V call is TRBV7-2, the J call TRBJ2-2; 7 bases align to TRBD1. The sequence was collected from an adult in good health. The CDR3 coding sequence is TGTGCCAGCAGCTTAGGGGTGGGACAGACCACCGGGGAGCTGTTTTTT. This translates into CASSLGVGQTTGELFF.